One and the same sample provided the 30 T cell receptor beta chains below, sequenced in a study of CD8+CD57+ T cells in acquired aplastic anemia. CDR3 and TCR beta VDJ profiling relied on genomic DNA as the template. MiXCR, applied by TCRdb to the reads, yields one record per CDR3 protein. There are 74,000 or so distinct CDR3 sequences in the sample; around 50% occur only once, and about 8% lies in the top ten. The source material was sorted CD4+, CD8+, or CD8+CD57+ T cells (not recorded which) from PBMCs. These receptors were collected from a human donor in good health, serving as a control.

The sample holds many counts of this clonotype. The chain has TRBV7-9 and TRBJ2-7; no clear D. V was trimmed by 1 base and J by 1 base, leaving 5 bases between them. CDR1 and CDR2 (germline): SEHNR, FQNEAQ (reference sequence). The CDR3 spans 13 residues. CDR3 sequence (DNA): TGTGCCAGCAGCTTAGAGGATTCCTACGAGCAGTACTTC. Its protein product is CASSLEDSYEQYF.

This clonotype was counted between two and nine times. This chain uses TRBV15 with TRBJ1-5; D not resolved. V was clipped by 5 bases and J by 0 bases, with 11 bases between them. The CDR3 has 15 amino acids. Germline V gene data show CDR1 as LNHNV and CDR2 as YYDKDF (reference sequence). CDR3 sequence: CATSPIQYSNQPQHF. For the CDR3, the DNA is TGTGCCACCAGCCCGATCCAATATAGCAATCAGCCCCAGCATTTT.

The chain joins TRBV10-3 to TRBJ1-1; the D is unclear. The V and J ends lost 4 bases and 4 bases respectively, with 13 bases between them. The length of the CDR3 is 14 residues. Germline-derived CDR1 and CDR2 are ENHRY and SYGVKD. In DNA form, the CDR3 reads TGTGCCATCAGTGCTGGCCAACCTCCCACTGAAGCTTTCTTT. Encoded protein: CAISAGQPPTEAFF.

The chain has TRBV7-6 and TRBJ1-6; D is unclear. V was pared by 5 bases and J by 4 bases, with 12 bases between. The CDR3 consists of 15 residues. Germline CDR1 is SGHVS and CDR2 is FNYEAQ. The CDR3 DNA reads TGTGCCAGCAGCCTGGACGCAGCTTATAATTCACCCCTCCACTTT. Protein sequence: CASSLDAAYNSPLHF. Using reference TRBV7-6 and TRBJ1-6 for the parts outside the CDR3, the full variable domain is GAGVSQSPRYKVTKRGQDVALRCDPISGHVSLYWYRQALGQGPEFLTYFNYEAQQDKSGLPNDRFSAERPEGSISTLTIQRTEQRDSAMYRCASSLDAAYNSPLHFGNGTRLTVT.

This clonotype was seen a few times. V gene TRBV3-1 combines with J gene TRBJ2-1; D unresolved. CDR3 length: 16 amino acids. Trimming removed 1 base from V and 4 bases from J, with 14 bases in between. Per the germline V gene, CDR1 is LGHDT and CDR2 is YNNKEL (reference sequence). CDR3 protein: CASSQVSSSKYNEQFF. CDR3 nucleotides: TGTGCCAGCAGCCAAGTTAGTAGCTCCAAATACAATGAGCAGTTCTTC.

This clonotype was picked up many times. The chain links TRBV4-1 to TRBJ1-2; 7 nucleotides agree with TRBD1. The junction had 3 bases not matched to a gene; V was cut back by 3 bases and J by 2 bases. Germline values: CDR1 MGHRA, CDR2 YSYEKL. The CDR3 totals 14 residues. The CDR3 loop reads CASSHLTGNYGYTF. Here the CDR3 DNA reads TGCGCCAGCAGCCACCTGACAGGGAACTATGGCTACACCTTC.

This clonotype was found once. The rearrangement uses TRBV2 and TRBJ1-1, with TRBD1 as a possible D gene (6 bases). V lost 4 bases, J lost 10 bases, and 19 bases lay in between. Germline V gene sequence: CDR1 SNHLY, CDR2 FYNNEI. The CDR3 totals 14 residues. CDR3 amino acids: CASSGNREGVAAFF. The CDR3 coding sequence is TGTGCCAGCAGTGGGAACAGGGAAGGTGTTGCAGCTTTCTTT.

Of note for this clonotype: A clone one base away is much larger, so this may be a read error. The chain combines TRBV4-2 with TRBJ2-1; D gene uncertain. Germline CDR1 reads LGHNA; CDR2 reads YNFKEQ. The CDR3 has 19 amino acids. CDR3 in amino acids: CASSQDRGIDRALYSEQFF. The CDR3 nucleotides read TGTGCCAGCAGCCAAGATAGAGGTATAGATAGGGCCCTCTACAGTGAGCAGTTCTTC.

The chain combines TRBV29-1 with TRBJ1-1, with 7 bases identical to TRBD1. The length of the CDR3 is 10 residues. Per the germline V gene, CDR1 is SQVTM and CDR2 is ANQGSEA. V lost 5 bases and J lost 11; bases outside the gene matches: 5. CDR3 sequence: CSVHDRVAFF. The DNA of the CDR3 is TGCAGCGTTCATGACAGGGTCGCTTTCTTT.

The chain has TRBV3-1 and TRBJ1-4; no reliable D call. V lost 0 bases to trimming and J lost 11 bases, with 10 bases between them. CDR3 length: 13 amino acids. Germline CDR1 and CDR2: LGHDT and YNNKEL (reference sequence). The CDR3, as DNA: TGTGCCAGCAGCCAAGAAAGGAGAGGGAAACTGTTTTTT. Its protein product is CASSQERRGKLFF.

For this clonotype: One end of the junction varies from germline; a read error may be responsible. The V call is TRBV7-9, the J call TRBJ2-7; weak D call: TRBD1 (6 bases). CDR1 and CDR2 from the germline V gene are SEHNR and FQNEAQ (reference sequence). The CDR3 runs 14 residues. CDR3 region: CASSLTGLSYEQHF. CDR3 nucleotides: TGTGCCAGCAGCCTCACAGGGCTTTCCTACGAGCAGCACTTC.

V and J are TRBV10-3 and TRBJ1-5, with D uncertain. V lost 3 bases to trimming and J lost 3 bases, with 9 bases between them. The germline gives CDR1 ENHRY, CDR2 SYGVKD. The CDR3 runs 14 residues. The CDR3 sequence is CAISDGLVNQPQHF. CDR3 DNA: TGTGCCATCAGTGATGGGCTGGTCAATCAGCCCCAGCATTTT.

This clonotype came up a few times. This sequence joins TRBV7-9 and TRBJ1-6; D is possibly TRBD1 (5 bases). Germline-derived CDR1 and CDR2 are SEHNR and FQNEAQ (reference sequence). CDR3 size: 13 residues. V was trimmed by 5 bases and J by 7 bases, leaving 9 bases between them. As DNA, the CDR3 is TGTGCCAGCAGCCAGGGAGGCAATTCACCCCTCCACTTT. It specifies CASSQGGNSPLHF.

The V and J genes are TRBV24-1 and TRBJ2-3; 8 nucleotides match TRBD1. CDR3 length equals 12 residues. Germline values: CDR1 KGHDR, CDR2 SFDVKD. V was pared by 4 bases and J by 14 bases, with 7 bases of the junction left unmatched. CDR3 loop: CATSDRTGSLYF. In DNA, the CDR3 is TGTGCCACCAGTGACAGGACAGGGTCGTTGTATTTT.

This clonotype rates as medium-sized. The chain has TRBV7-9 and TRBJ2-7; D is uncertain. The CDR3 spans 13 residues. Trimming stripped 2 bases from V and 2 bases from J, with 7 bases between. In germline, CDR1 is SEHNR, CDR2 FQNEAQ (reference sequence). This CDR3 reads CASSLPNTYEQYF. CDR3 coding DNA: TGTGCCAGCAGCTTACCGAATACCTACGAGCAGTACTTC.

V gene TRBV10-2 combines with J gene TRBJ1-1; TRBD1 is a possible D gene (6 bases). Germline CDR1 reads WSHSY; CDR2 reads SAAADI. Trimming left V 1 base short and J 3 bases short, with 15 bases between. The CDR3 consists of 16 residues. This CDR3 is CASSEWSGGADTEAFF. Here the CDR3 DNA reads TGCGCCAGCAGTGAGTGGTCGGGGGGCGCGGACACTGAAGCTTTCTTT.

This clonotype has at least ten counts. This CDR3 reads CASSAWTNSYEQYF. DNA of the CDR3: TGTGCCAGCAGTGCATGGACCAACTCCTACGAGCAGTACTTC. V and J are TRBV6-1 and TRBJ2-7; D not resolved. Germline-derived CDR1 and CDR2 are MNHNS and SASEGT. This CDR3 has 14 amino acids. V dropped 4 bases and J dropped 0 bases, with 10 bases sitting between them.

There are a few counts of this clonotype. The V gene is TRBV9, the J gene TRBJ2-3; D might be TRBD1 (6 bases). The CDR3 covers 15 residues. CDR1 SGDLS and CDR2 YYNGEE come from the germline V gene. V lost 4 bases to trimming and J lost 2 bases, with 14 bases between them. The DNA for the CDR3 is TGTGCCAGCAGCTTCCGGACAGATATCACAGATACGCAGTATTTT. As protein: CASSFRTDITDTQYF.

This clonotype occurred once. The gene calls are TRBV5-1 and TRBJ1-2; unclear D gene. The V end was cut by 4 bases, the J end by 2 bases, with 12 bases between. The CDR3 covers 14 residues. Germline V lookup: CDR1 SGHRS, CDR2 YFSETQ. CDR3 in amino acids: CASSPAGTNYGYTF. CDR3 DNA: TGCGCCAGCAGCCCAGCGGGAACGAACTATGGCTACACCTTC.

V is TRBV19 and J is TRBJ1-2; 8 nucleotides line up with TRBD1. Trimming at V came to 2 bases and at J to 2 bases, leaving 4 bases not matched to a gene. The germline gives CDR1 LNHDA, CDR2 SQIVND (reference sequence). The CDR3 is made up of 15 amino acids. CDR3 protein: CASSIKTGENYGYTF. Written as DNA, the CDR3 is TGTGCCAGTAGTATAAAGACAGGGGAGAACTATGGCTACACCTTC.

CDR3 sequence reads: CASSLKNTQYF. The CDR3 DNA reads TGTGCCAGCAGCCTGAAAAATACGCAGTATTTT. V is TRBV4-2 and J is TRBJ2-3; D is undetermined. The CDR3 extends over 11 amino acids. Germline CDR1 LGHNA, CDR2 YNFKEQ. V was shortened by 4 bases and J by 7 bases, with 6 bases between the two germline ends.

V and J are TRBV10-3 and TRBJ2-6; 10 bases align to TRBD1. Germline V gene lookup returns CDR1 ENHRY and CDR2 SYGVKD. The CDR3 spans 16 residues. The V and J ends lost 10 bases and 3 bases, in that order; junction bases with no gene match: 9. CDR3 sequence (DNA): TGTGCCACTGCCGGGACAGGGGACTTTGGGGCCAACGTCCTGACTTTC. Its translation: CATAGTGDFGANVLTF.

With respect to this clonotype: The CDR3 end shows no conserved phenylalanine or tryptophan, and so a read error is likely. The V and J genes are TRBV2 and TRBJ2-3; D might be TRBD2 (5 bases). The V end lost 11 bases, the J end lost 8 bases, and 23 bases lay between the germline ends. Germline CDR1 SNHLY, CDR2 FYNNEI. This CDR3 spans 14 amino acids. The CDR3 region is CAVETHPYGGTQYS. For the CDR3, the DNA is TGTGCCGTGGAGACCCATCCATATGGAGGTACGCAGTATTCT.

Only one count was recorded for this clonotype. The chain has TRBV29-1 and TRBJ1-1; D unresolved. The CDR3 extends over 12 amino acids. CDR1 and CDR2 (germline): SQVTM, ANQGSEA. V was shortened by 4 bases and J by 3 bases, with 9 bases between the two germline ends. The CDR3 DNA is TGCAGCGTTGCCACCTACGACACTGAAGCTTTCTTT. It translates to CSVATYDTEAFF.

CDR3 sequence: CASTIHGQAYGYTF. The CDR3 region has the DNA TGTGCCAGTACCATACATGGACAGGCCTATGGCTACACCTTC. The chain joins TRBV19 to TRBJ1-2; the match to TRBD1 covers 7 bases. Germline assignment: CDR1 LNHDA and CDR2 SQIVND (reference sequence). V was clipped by 7 bases and J by 4 bases; unmatched bases: 9. The CDR3 contains 14 residues. Combining the CDR3 with reference TRBV19 and TRBJ1-2 gives the whole variable domain DGGITQSPKYLFRKEGQNVTLSCEQNLNHDAMYWYRQDPGQGLRLIYYSQIVNDFQKGDIAEGYSVSREKKESFPLTVTSAQKNPTAFYLCASTIHGQAYGYTFGSGTRLTVV.

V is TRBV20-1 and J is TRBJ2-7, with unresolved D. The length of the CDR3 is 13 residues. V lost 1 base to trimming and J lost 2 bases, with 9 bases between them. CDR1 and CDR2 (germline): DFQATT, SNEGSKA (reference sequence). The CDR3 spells CSARAVGTYEQYF. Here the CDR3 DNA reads TGCAGTGCTAGAGCAGTGGGAACCTACGAGCAGTACTTC.

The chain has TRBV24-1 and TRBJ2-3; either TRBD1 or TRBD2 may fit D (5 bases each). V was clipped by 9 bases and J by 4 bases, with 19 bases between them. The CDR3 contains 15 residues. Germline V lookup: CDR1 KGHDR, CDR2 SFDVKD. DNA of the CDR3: TGTGCCACCCCCCCTAGCAGGGAGACATCAGATACGCAGTATTTT. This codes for CATPPSRETSDTQYF.

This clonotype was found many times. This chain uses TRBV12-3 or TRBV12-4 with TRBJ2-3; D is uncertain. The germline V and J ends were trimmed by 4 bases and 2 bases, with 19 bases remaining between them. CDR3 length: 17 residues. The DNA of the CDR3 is TGTGCCAGCAGTTCCCACGAGACGGGCGGCTTCACAGATACGCAGTATTTT. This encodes CASSSHETGGFTDTQYF.

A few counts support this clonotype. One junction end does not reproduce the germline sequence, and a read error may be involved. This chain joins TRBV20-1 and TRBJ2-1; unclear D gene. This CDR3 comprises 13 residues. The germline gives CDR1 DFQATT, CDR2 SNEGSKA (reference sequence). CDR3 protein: CSARAFSAGERFF. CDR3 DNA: TGCAGTGCTAGAGCCTTTTCGGCTGGTGAGCGGTTCTTC.

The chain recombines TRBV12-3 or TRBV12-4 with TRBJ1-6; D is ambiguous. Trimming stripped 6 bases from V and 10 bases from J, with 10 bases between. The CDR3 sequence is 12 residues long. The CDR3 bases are TGTGCCAGCAGATGGACGGAGTCACCCCTCCACTTT. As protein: CASRWTESPLHF.